The rows below give T cell receptor beta chains drawn from one sample of a study of beta chain features in type 1 diabetes. The protocol was immunoSEQ multiplex PCR, while the TCRdb copy is restricted to in-frame clones and leaves out a portion. The table shows 95,000 to 150,000 clones, with approximately 15% occurring only once. Input material: central memory CD4+ T cells from blood. The receptors were sampled from a man between 18 and 35 years old with type 1 diabetes. Both conserved end residues are trimmed from each CDR3. Each record gives: D gene, J gene, clone size, V gene, CDR3 protein. D genes are given only for firm matches. Rows give clone size only sometimes, using once, few, many, or a class for an expanded clone.

TRBD1	TRBJ2-7	-	TRBV5-1	ASSLGQGYYEQY
TRBD2	TRBJ2-1	few	TRBV5-1	ASSDVSGSYNEQF
-	TRBJ2-6	-	TRBV28	ASSFRGHSGANVLT
-	TRBJ2-3	few	TRBV2	ASSSQSSSTDTQY
TRBD1	TRBJ2-7	few	TRBV4-3	ASSQSPSGTGGDEQY
-	TRBJ2-3	-	TRBV4-2	ASSQDRNGGTDTQY
-	TRBJ2-7	few	TRBV2	ASSLELVRGSYSYEQY
-	TRBJ1-1	-	TRBV19	ASSTSLGTEAF
-	TRBJ2-3	-	TRBV29-1	SVEGVGGLTDTQY
TRBD2	TRBJ2-1	-	TRBV9	ASGEGTRHNEQF
-	TRBJ2-5	few	TRBV4-2	ASSQDRVLETQY
-	TRBJ2-7	many	TRBV5-6	ASSLRSSYEQY
TRBD2	TRBJ2-3	few	TRBV18	ASSPQRLAGTGDTQY
-	TRBJ1-1	few	TRBV10-3	AISEGNTEAF
-	TRBJ2-7	-	TRBV29-1	SVVRGYGDEQY
-	TRBJ1-5	-	TRBV6-5	ASSYSQNSNQPQH
TRBD1	TRBJ2-1	-	TRBV5-1	ASSSGQGLYNEQF
-	TRBJ2-3	few	TRBV15	ATSTRQSSTDTQY
TRBD2	TRBJ2-5	few	TRBV11-1	ASSFRTSDKETQY
-	TRBJ2-4	few	TRBV28	ASSSGAKNIQY
-	TRBJ1-2	-	TRBV23-1	ASSRSAKGNSYGYT
TRBD1	TRBJ2-5	once	TRBV5-1	ASSLGQGVQETQY
-	TRBJ2-7	few	TRBV25-1	ASSIPGSYEQY
-	TRBJ2-1	-	TRBV2	ASRDQNQNGEQF
-	TRBJ1-2	few	TRBV14	ASSPIQGGYGYT
TRBD2	TRBJ2-7	-	TRBV4-1	ASRLMTSGGSLYEQY
-	TRBJ1-1	few	TRBV7-9	ASSLEVRGSGNTEAF
TRBD1	TRBJ1-1	-	TRBV29-1	SVERTGDTEAF
-	TRBJ1-5	many	TRBV28	ASSFNQPQH
-	TRBJ2-1	-	TRBV30	AWSSGYNEQF
-	TRBJ2-2	few	TRBV4-1	ASSQDSRNTGELF
-	TRBJ1-1	-	TRBV6-1	ASSQFWDGEAF
-	TRBJ2-5	many	TRBV29-1	SGGGTPGQETQY
TRBD2	TRBJ2-7	-	TRBV7-9	ASSLWSGSYEQY
-	TRBJ1-1	few	TRBV6-6	ASSWGGGGEAF
TRBD1	TRBJ2-5	-	TRBV30	AWSVQGGAWETQY
-	TRBJ2-1	few	TRBV9	ASSVDFSGYNEQF
-	TRBJ2-7	-	TRBV9	ASSVGLSYEQY
TRBD1	TRBJ2-3	-	TRBV27	ARRTGLSDTQY
-	TRBJ2-7	medium-sized	TRBV7-2	ASSSIADGGAYEQY